Listed here are 13 T cell receptor beta chains from one sample, sequenced in a study of T cells in Graves' hyperthyroidism and ophthalmopathy. Amplified TCR beta CDR3 regions came from RNA transcripts. With the HTBI primer set, the TCR CDR3 went through a first round of RT-PCR. TCRdb recomputed calls from the multiplex PCR reads with MiXCR, one row per CDR3 protein. The table records under 650,000 distinct CDR3 sequences, roughly 17% of them present only once. The sequenced sample consisted of blood. The receptors come from a woman under 40 with Graves' hyperthyroidism.

This rearrangement joins TRBV30 to TRBJ1-6; 8 nucleotides line up with TRBD1. Germline-derived CDR1 and CDR2 are GTSNPN and SVGIG (reference sequence). CDR3 length: 15 amino acids. Trimming cost V 3 bases and J 7 bases; bases outside gene matches: 8. The CDR3 sequence: CAWSFRDRKNSPLHF. Written as DNA, the CDR3 is TGTGCCTGGAGCTTCCGGGACAGGAAAAATTCACCCCTCCACTTT.

This clonotype was found a few times. The chain carries TRBV20-1 and TRBJ2-1; 8 nucleotides match TRBD1. Germline V lookup: CDR1 DFQATT, CDR2 SNEGSKA (reference sequence). Trimming removed 6 bases from V and 9 bases from J; junction bases left unmatched: 4. This CDR3 contains 11 residues. The DNA for the CDR3 is TGCAGTGCAATCACAGGGGGTGAGCAGTTCTTC. This codes for CSAITGGEQFF.

The rearrangement links TRBV6-4 to TRBJ2-1, with TRBD2 identical over 13 bases. CDR1 is MRHNA, CDR2 SNTAGT, per germline. This CDR3 comprises 15 residues. The V gene end was trimmed by 3 bases and the J gene end by 6 bases; junction bases not matched to a gene: 2. CDR3 loop: CASSERTSGSNEQFF. The CDR3 coding sequence is TGTGCCAGCAGTGAGAGGACTAGCGGGAGCAATGAGCAGTTCTTC.

This clonotype has ten or more counts. The chain is built from TRBV11-1 and TRBJ2-7, with 7 bases that match TRBD1. The CDR3 covers 13 residues. V was clipped by 3 bases and J by 6 bases; unmatched bases: 5. Germline values: CDR1 SGHAT, CDR2 FQDESV (reference sequence). This chain's CDR3 is CASSFGQAFEQYF. The CDR3 DNA is TGTGCCAGCAGCTTCGGACAGGCTTTCGAGCAGTACTTC.

This clonotype was recorded at least ten times. CDR3 bases: TGTGCCAGCAGCCCTCGACGGGACGGAGTCTATGGCTACACCTTC. This gives the protein CASSPRRDGVYGYTF. This sequence joins TRBV11-2 and TRBJ1-2; D perhaps matches TRBD1 (5 bases). CDR1 SGHAT and CDR2 FQNNGV come from the germline V gene. Trimming cost V 5 bases and J 4 bases, with 17 bases left between them. This CDR3 is built from 15 residues.

This clonotype was seen many times. The chain is built from TRBV28 and TRBJ2-3, with 14 bases lining up with TRBD2. The CDR3 extends over 18 amino acids. V trimming: 6 bases; J trimming: 5 bases; junction bases outside the gene matches: 13. CDR1 is MDHEN and CDR2 is SYDVKM in the germline V gene. In nucleotides, the CDR3 is TGTGCCAGCAGGAACATACGGAAAGGGACTAGCGGGGGAGATACGCAGTATTTT. This encodes CASRNIRKGTSGGDTQYF. The full variable domain, completed using reference TRBV28 and TRBJ2-3, is DVKVTQSSRYLVKRTGEKVFLECVQDMDHENMFWYRQDPGLGLRLIYFSYDVKMKEKGDIPEGYSVSREKKERFSLILESASTNQTSMYLCASRNIRKGTSGGDTQYFGPGTRLTVL.

CDR3 in DNA: TGTGCCAGTAGTACACGGGACCCCGGTAGCAATCAGCCCCAGCATTTT. Protein sequence: CASSTRDPGSNQPQHF. The gene calls are TRBV19 and TRBJ1-5; D is perhaps TRBD1 (5 bases). Trimming stripped 4 bases from V and 0 bases from J, with 13 bases between. The CDR3 is made up of 16 amino acids. Germline V lookup: CDR1 LNHDA, CDR2 SQIVND (reference sequence).

There are many counts of this clonotype. V and J are TRBV6-1 and TRBJ2-4; D unresolved. In germline, CDR1 is MNHNS, CDR2 SASEGT. This CDR3 region has 14 residues. V was clipped by 6 bases and J by 5 bases, with 14 bases between them. CDR3 sequence reads: CASSVQIMENIQYF. The CDR3 DNA sequence: TGTGCCAGCAGCGTCCAGATTATGGAAAACATTCAGTACTTC.

This clonotype was counted ten times or more. CDR3 sequence: CASSLAKGPQSDEQFF. The CDR3 DNA follows: TGTGCCAGCAGTTTAGCAAAAGGGCCCCAGAGCGATGAGCAGTTCTTC. The chain recombines TRBV28 with TRBJ2-1; D remains unclear. V lost 2 bases and J lost 8, with 19 bases in between. CDR3 length: 16 residues. The germline V gene encodes CDR1 MDHEN and CDR2 SYDVKM.

This clonotype occurred many times. This sequence joins TRBV28 and TRBJ2-5; TRBD1 aligns across 9 bases. The germline CDR1 and CDR2 sequences are MDHEN and SYDVKM. This CDR3 is built from 15 residues. The junction had 8 bases not matched to a gene; V was cut back by 5 bases and J by 4 bases. The CDR3, as DNA: TGTGCCAGCAGTAGCGGGACAGGGTATCGAGAGACCCAGTACTTC. Amino acid sequence: CASSSGTGYRETQYF.

This clonotype was recorded at least ten times. The chain carries TRBV13 and TRBJ2-3; D is unresolved. Trimming took 5 bases from V and 4 from J, leaving 10 bases between them. The CDR3 has 13 amino acids. Germline CDR1 reads PRHDT; CDR2 reads FYEKMQ (reference sequence). The CDR3: CASSNRQSDTQYF. In nucleotides, the CDR3 is TGTGCCAGCAGCAACCGCCAGTCAGATACGCAGTATTTT. The full variable domain, in which reference TRBV13 and TRBJ2-3 provide the parts outside the CDR3, is AAGVIQSPRHLIKEKRETATLKCYPIPRHDTVYWYQQGPGQDPQFLISFYEKMQSDKGSIPDRFSAQQFSDYHSELNMSSLELGDSALYFCASSNRQSDTQYFGPGTRLTVL.

This rearrangement joins TRBV19 to TRBJ1-5; TRBD1 agrees at 9 bases. Germline V gene lookup returns CDR1 LNHDA and CDR2 SQIVND (reference sequence). V shed 6 bases and J 4 bases; nucleotides not matched to a gene: 16. The CDR3 is made up of 18 amino acids. The chain's CDR3 is CASRSGDRARNPNQPQHF. The CDR3 nucleotides are TGTGCCAGTAGGAGTGGGGACAGGGCTCGGAACCCAAATCAGCCCCAGCATTTT.

Many counts were recorded for this clonotype. This sequence joins TRBV12-5 and TRBJ2-7, with D unresolved. The CDR3 is made up of 14 amino acids. Per the germline V gene, CDR1 is LGHNT and CDR2 is FRNRAP. V dropped 6 bases and J dropped 1 base, with 13 bases sitting between them. In nucleotides, the CDR3 is TGTGCTAGTGGCGCTCCCGACCTGTCCTACGAGCAGTACTTC. As protein: CASGAPDLSYEQYF. Using reference TRBV12-5 and TRBJ2-7 for the parts outside the CDR3, the full variable domain is DARVTQTPRHKVTEMGQEVTMRCQPILGHNTVFWYRQTMMQGLELLAYFRNRAPLDDSGMPKDRFSAEMPDATLATLKIQPSEPRDSAVYFCASGAPDLSYEQYFGPGTRLTVT.